This is a list of T cell receptor beta chains from one sample in a study of blood T cell repertoires in COVID-19. The table came from immunoSEQ multiplex PCR; TCRdb's copy has only in-frame clones and leaves some out. Of 100,000 to 150,000 clones in the sample, 80% to 90% are singletons; the top ten hold less than 5.5%. Sequencing used peripheral blood. The receptors stem from a man aged 55 to 69 with COVID-19, enrolled during active disease. The CDR3 runs from the conserved cysteine through the conserved F or W. A D gene is named only where the DNA matches it firmly. Not all rows give a size; the values are once, few, many and, for expanded clones, a class.

abundance	j_gene	d_gene	v_gene	CDR3aa	CDR3nt
NA	TRBJ1-2	NA	TRBV5-6	CASSLAPQGLSGYTF	TGTGCCAGCAGCTTGGCCCCGCAGGGGCTGAGTGGCTACACCTTC
NA	TRBJ1-6	TRBD1	TRBV7-8	CASSLGQGLINSPLHF	TGTGCCAGCAGCTTAGGACAGGGGCTTATTAATTCACCCCTCCACTTT
NA	TRBJ1-5	TRBD1	TRBV27	CASSPDRAVQPQHF	TGTGCCAGCAGCCCTGACAGGGCGGTTCAGCCCCAGCATTTT
NA	TRBJ2-1	NA	TRBV7-6	CASSLVHSSYNEQFF	TGTGCCAGCAGCTTAGTTCACAGCTCCTACAATGAGCAGTTCTTC
NA	TRBJ2-2	TRBD1	TRBV19	CASTRGQGLGELFF	TGTGCCAGTACCCGGGGACAGGGACTCGGGGAGCTGTTTTTT
NA	TRBJ2-7	NA	TRBV6-5	CASIGQTYEQYF	TGTGCCAGCATTGGACAGACCTACGAGCAGTACTTC
NA	TRBJ2-3	NA	TRBV11-2	CASSLNYRRDTQYF	TGTGCCAGCAGCTTAAACTACCGAAGAGATACGCAGTATTTT
NA	TRBJ1-2	NA	TRBV6-1	CASSEDPRTATYGYTF	TGTGCCAGCAGTGAAGATCCTCGGACAGCAACCTATGGCTACACCTTC
NA	TRBJ2-7	TRBD1	TRBV2	CASSGGQGASYEQYF	TGTGCCAGCAGTGGGGGACAGGGGGCCTCCTACGAGCAGTACTTC
NA	TRBJ2-1	NA	TRBV6-5	CASRTYNEQFF	TGTGCCAGCAGAACATACAATGAGCAGTTCTTC
NA	TRBJ1-1	TRBD1	TRBV9	CASSGDRQGISEAFF	TGTGCCAGCAGCGGTGATCGACAGGGAATCAGTGAAGCTTTCTTT
NA	TRBJ1-1	NA	TRBV7-2	CASSLVWGRSNTEAFF	TGTGCCAGCAGCTTAGTGTGGGGCCGTTCGAACACTGAAGCTTTCTTT
few	TRBJ1-4	TRBD1	TRBV19	CASTPGQGSEKLFF	TGTGCCAGCACCCCCGGACAGGGGAGTGAAAAACTGTTTTTT
few	TRBJ2-1	NA	TRBV10-3	CAISENGDNEQFF	TGTGCCATCAGTGAGAACGGGGACAATGAGCAGTTCTTC
NA	TRBJ2-7	TRBD2	TRBV14	CASSRRGGTGYEQYF	TGTGCCAGCAGCCGGCGGGGAGGGACTGGTTACGAGCAGTACTTC
NA	TRBJ1-2	NA	TRBV6-1	CASSELRSYGYTF	TGTGCCAGCAGTGAATTGCGGTCCTATGGCTACACCTTC
NA	TRBJ1-1	NA	TRBV9	CASSFVAENTEAFF	TGTGCCAGCAGTTTTGTGGCAGAGAACACTGAAGCTTTCTTT
NA	TRBJ1-6	TRBD1	TRBV5-4	CASSGRTGRDSPLHF	TGTGCCAGCAGCGGAAGGACAGGCCGCGATTCACCCCTCCACTTT
NA	TRBJ2-7	TRBD2	TRBV27	CASSFSSGGYEQYF	TGTGCCAGCAGTTTTTCGAGCGGGGGATACGAGCAGTACTTC
NA	TRBJ1-4	NA	TRBV7-9	CASSLAGPGVGKLFF	TGTGCCAGCAGCTTAGCGGGGCCAGGGGTTGGAAAACTGTTTTTT
few	TRBJ1-5	TRBD1	TRBV18	CASSPTGTGYQPQHF	TGTGCCAGCTCACCCACCGGGACAGGATACCAGCCCCAGCATTTT
once	TRBJ1-1	TRBD1	TRBV19	CASRGTATWGEAFF	TGTGCCAGTCGAGGGACAGCCACATGGGGTGAAGCTTTCTTT
NA	TRBJ1-1	NA	TRBV12-3/TRBV12-4	CASRLRVPTEAFF	TGTGCCAGCCGACTCCGGGTTCCCACTGAAGCTTTCTTT
once	TRBJ1-1	TRBD1	TRBV11-1	CASMTGGTEAFF	TGTGCCAGCATGACAGGGGGCACTGAAGCTTTCTTT
NA	TRBJ2-7	TRBD1	TRBV18	CASSLDRGSTYEQYF	TGTGCCAGCTCACTTGACAGGGGAAGTACCTACGAGCAGTACTTC
NA	TRBJ2-7	NA	TRBV7-2	CASSLDWDSLEEQYF	TGTGCCAGCAGCTTAGACTGGGACTCCCTGGAGGAGCAGTACTTC
NA	TRBJ1-4	NA	TRBV6-5	CASSYRGGNEKLFF	TGTGCCAGCAGTTACCGGGGGGGGAATGAAAAACTGTTTTTT
NA	TRBJ1-3	NA	TRBV9	CASSVGAGVGTIYF	TGTGCCAGCAGCGTAGGCGCCGGGGTAGGCACCATATATTTT
NA	TRBJ2-1	NA	TRBV7-3	CASSLTQGHNEQFF	TGTGCCAGCAGCTTAACTCAGGGTCACAATGAGCAGTTCTTC
NA	TRBJ2-2	NA	TRBV3-1/TRBV3-2	CASSPDWALPGELFF	TGTGCCAGCAGCCCAGATTGGGCGCTGCCCGGGGAGCTGTTTTTT
NA	TRBJ1-4	NA	TRBV30	CAWGLTATNEKLFF	TGTGCCTGGGGACTCACTGCAACTAATGAAAAACTGTTTTTT
NA	TRBJ1-6	NA	TRBV12-5	CASGLGATNSPLHF	TGTGCTAGTGGTTTGGGGGCCACGAATTCACCCCTCCACTTT
NA	TRBJ1-4	TRBD1	TRBV5-1	CASSITGVTNEKLFF	TGCGCCAGCAGTATTACAGGGGTGACTAATGAAAAACTGTTTTTT
NA	TRBJ1-5	NA	TRBV18	CASSPSQGNQPQHF	TGTGCCAGCTCACCGAGTCAGGGCAATCAGCCCCAGCATTTT
NA	TRBJ2-3	NA	TRBV30	CAWSASAGTQYF	TGTGCCTGGAGTGCCTCGGCAGGGACGCAGTATTTT
NA	TRBJ1-4	NA	TRBV10-3	CAIRDEGVSEKLFF	TGTGCCATCAGAGATGAGGGGGTATCAGAAAAACTGTTTTTT
NA	TRBJ2-3	NA	TRBV9	CASSVPSGDTQYF	TGTGCCAGCAGCGTACCTTCGGGGGATACGCAGTATTTT
NA	TRBJ2-2	NA	TRBV30	CAWSPANTGELFF	TGTGCCTGGAGTCCCGCGAACACCGGGGAGCTGTTTTTT
NA	TRBJ1-5	TRBD1	TRBV28	CASSPSDRGSNQPQHF	TGTGCCAGCAGTCCCTCAGACAGGGGTAGCAATCAGCCCCAGCATTTT
NA	TRBJ1-2	NA	TRBV6-4	CARAKGTAGGYTF	TGTGCCAGGGCGAAAGGGACGGCGGGGGGCTACACCTTC
NA	TRBJ1-3	NA	TRBV5-1	CASSYGSSGGNTIYF	TGCGCCAGCAGCTATGGGAGCTCAGGTGGAAACACCATATATTTT
NA	TRBJ1-3	NA	TRBV29-1	CSVGRERGDGNTIYF	TGCAGCGTTGGGCGGGAGCGAGGCGATGGAAACACCATATATTTT
NA	TRBJ2-5	NA	TRBV3-1/TRBV3-2	CASSQGFRGETQYF	TGTGCCAGCAGCCAGGGCTTCCGGGGGGAGACCCAGTACTTC
NA	TRBJ1-5	NA	TRBV5-6	CASSFGGARDQPQHF	TGTGCCAGCAGCTTCGGTGGGGCACGGGATCAGCCCCAGCATTTT
few	TRBJ2-7	NA	TRBV7-2	CASSLVPSSYEQYF	TGTGCCAGCAGCTTAGTCCCCTCCTCCTACGAGCAGTACTTC
few	TRBJ1-2	NA	TRBV19	CASRTGTMTSGYTF	TGTGCCAGTAGGACCGGGACAATGACGTCCGGCTACACCTTC
NA	TRBJ1-5	NA	TRBV2	CASRAGGTSYSNQPQHF	TGTGCCAGCAGGGCTGGAGGCACCAGCTATAGCAATCAGCCCCAGCATTTT
once	TRBJ1-5	NA	TRBV12-3/TRBV12-4	CASSQGVQPQHF	TGTGCCAGCAGTCAGGGTGTTCAGCCCCAGCATTTT
NA	TRBJ1-2	NA	TRBV28	CASSKGGANYGYTF	TGTGCCAGCTCCAAGGGAGGAGCTAACTATGGCTACACCTTC
NA	TRBJ1-2	NA	TRBV28	CASSSGTGDHYGYTF	TGTGCCAGCAGTTCCGGGACGGGGGACCACTATGGCTACACCTTC
few	TRBJ1-5	TRBD1	TRBV6-5	CASSRGQGMNQPQHF	TGTGCCAGCAGCAGAGGACAGGGGATGAACCAGCCCCAGCATTTT
NA	TRBJ2-7	TRBD2	TRBV20-1	CSASLVAGGAYEQYF	TGCAGTGCTAGTTTGGTAGCGGGGGGGGCCTACGAGCAGTACTTC
NA	TRBJ2-7	TRBD2	TRBV4-2	CASSLRGGSTFYEQYF	TGTGCCAGCAGCCTTCGCGGGGGATCAACTTTCTACGAGCAGTACTTC
NA	TRBJ2-3	NA	TRBV7-3	CASSSNTDTQYF	TGTGCCAGCAGCTCCAACACAGATACGCAGTATTTT
NA	TRBJ1-1	TRBD1	TRBV5-1	CASSRGQGGTEAFF	TGCGCCAGCAGCCGGGGACAGGGAGGGACTGAAGCTTTCTTT
few	TRBJ1-5	TRBD1	TRBV6-2/TRBV6-3	CASSHLQGAGQPQHF	TGTGCCAGCAGTCACCTACAGGGGGCAGGTCAGCCCCAGCATTTT
NA	TRBJ1-1	NA	TRBV3-1/TRBV3-2	CASSSRAGSSNTEAFF	TGTGCCAGCAGCTCTCGGGCGGGGAGTTCGAACACTGAAGCTTTCTTT
NA	TRBJ2-3	TRBD2	TRBV10-3	CAIRGGLAGLKSTDTQYF	TGTGCCATCAGGGGGGGACTAGCGGGGCTTAAAAGCACAGATACGCAGTATTTT
NA	TRBJ1-4	TRBD1	TRBV9	CASSLGQGDEKLFF	TGTGCCAGCAGCTTGGGACAGGGCGATGAAAAACTGTTTTTT
NA	TRBJ2-1	NA	TRBV7-2	CASSSTSRSYNEQFF	TGTGCCAGCAGCTCAACTAGCCGCTCCTACAATGAGCAGTTCTTC